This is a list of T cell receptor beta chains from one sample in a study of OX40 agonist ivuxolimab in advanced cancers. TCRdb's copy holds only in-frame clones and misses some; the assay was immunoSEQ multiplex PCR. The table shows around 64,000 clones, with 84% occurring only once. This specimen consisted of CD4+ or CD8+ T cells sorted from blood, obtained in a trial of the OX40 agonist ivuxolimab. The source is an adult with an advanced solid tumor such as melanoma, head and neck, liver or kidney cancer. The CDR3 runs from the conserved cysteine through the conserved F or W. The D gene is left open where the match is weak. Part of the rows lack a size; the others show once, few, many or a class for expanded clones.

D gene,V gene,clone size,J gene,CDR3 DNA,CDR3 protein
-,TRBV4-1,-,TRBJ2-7,TGCGCCAGCAGCCAAGATGTCCGGCGCCGATCGTACGAGCAGTACTTC,CASSQDVRRRSYEQYF
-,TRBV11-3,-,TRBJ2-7,TGTGCCAGCAGTTCAGGGGGGGCCTACGAGCAGTACTTC,CASSSGGAYEQYF
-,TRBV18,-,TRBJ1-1,TGTGCCAGCTCAGGCGCGGTCCTCGGGGCGGTCACTGAAGCTTTCTTT,CASSGAVLGAVTEAFF
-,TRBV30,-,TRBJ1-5,TGTGCCTGGAGTAGCACCGGGGGCATCAGTCAGCCCCAGCATTTT,CAWSSTGGISQPQHF
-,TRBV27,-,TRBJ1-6,TGTGCCAGCAGTTCGAGATCCCCCAGGGATTCACCCCTCCACTTT,CASSSRSPRDSPLHF
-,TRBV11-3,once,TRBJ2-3,TGTGCCAGCAGCTTAGCTGAAGATACGCAGTATTTT,CASSLAEDTQYF
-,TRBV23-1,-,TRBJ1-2,TGCGCCAGCAGTCACAGAGATGGCTACACCTTC,CASSHRDGYTF
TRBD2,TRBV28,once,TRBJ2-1,TGTGCCAGCAGTCCACCGGGACTAGCGGAATACAATGAGCAGTTCTTC,CASSPPGLAEYNEQFF
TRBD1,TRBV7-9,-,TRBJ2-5,TGTGCCAGCAGGCCCCCCGGGACAGGGGGAGAGCAGTACTTC,CASRPPGTGGEQYF
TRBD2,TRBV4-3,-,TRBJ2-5,TGCGCCAGCAGCCAAGATACCCCCTCGGGGGGGGCCGGGGAGACCCAGTACTTC,CASSQDTPSGGAGETQYF
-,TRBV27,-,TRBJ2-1,TGTGCCAGCAGTTATTCTAGAGGGAGCTCCTACAATGAGCAGTTCTTC,CASSYSRGSSYNEQFF
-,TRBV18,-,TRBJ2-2,TGTGCCAGCTCACCACGTCTAGCCGTTTCGGCCGAAAACACCGGGGAGCTGTTTTTT,CASSPRLAVSAENTGELFF
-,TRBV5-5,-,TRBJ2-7,TGTGCCAGCAGCAGTCCCGGGGGCTACGAGCAGTACTTC,CASSSPGGYEQYF
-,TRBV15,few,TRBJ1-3,TGTGCCACCAGCACGGGGTCTGGAAACACCATATATTTT,CATSTGSGNTIYF
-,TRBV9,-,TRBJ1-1,TGTGCCAGCAGCCCGCAAGCAGTTGGAACTGAAGCTTTCTTT,CASSPQAVGTEAFF
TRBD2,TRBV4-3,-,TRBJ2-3,TGCGCCAGCAGCCAAGATCTAAGGAGCGGGGGGCTCCCCACAGATACGCAGTATTTT,CASSQDLRSGGLPTDTQYF
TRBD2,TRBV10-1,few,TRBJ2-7,TGCGCCAGCAGACTAGCGGGGGGCCTCTACGAGCAGTACTTC,CASRLAGGLYEQYF
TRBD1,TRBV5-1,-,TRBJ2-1,TGCGCCAGCAGTTCCGGGACAGGGTTGGGCAATGAGCAGTTCTTC,CASSSGTGLGNEQFF
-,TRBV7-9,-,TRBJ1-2,TGTGCCAGCAGCTTATCTACCGCCGATGGCTACACCTTC,CASSLSTADGYTF
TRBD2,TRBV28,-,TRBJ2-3,TGTGCCAGCAGGCCGGGACTAGCGGAACCAGATACGCAGTATTTT,CASRPGLAEPDTQYF
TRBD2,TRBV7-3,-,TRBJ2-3,TGTGCCAGCAGCTTAACCCCCACTAGCGGCAGCACAGATACGCAGTATTTT,CASSLTPTSGSTDTQYF
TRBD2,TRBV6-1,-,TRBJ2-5,TGTGCCAGCAGTGATGGACTAGCGGGAGTAGAGACCCAGTACTTC,CASSDGLAGVETQYF
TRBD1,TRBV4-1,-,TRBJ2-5,TGCGCCAGCAGCCAAGGGGCAGGGGGCCGGCCAAGGGGGACCCAGTACTTC,CASSQGAGGRPRGTQYF
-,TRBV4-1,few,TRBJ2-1,TGCGCCAGCAGCCAAGTGAATATGGGGTTCTACAATGAGCAGTTCTTC,CASSQVNMGFYNEQFF
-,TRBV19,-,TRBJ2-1,TGTGCCAGTAGTAAGATCCAGCGGGTCTACAATGAGCAGTTCTTC,CASSKIQRVYNEQFF
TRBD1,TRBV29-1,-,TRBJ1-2,TGCAGCGTTGCCCAGGGGGCCTCATCTGGCTACACCTTC,CSVAQGASSGYTF
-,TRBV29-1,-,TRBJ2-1,TGCAGCGTGCAGGAGGGCTACAATGAGCAGTTCTTC,CSVQEGYNEQFF
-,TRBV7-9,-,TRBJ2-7,TGTGCCAGCAGCTTAGAGGGGAACTCCTACGAGCAGTACTTC,CASSLEGNSYEQYF
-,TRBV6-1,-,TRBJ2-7,TGTGCCAGCAGTAGGACTATCTCCTACGAGCAGTACTTC,CASSRTISYEQYF